This T cell receptor (beta chain) comes out of a study of ipilimumab plus nivolumab after autologous stem cell transplantation. Study summary: Myeloma patients were high-risk transplant-naive or relapsed within 3 years of first autologous transplant. Points from the study as a whole: Per the authors, repertoire, Treg and microbiota data justify further study.

Note on this clone: As yet, its antigen is unknown.

J gave up 7 bases and V 1 base, and 7 bases lay outside the gene matches. The germline V gene encodes CDR1 LGHNA and CDR2 YNFKEQ. CDR3 length: 15 amino acids. Ipilimumab, 1 mg/kg, started 14 to 28 days after autologous transplant. Patients received nivolumab 3 mg/kg at weeks 1, 4, 7, 10, then fortnightly to week 26. Data came from immunoSEQ multiplex PCR; TCRdb stores just in-frame clones and leaves some out. This sample has some 45,000 clones, with around nine tenths found just once. The TCR originated in a male donor with multiple myeloma. The chain uses TRBV4-2 and TRBJ1-2, with TRBD1 matching over 9 bases. The sample here was PBMCs, taken in a trial of ipilimumab plus nivolumab as post-transplant consolidation. This CDR3 reads CASSQGGQGGSGYTF. The DNA of the CDR3 is TGTGCCAGCAGCCAAGGGGGACAGGGAGGAAGTGGCTACACCTTC.